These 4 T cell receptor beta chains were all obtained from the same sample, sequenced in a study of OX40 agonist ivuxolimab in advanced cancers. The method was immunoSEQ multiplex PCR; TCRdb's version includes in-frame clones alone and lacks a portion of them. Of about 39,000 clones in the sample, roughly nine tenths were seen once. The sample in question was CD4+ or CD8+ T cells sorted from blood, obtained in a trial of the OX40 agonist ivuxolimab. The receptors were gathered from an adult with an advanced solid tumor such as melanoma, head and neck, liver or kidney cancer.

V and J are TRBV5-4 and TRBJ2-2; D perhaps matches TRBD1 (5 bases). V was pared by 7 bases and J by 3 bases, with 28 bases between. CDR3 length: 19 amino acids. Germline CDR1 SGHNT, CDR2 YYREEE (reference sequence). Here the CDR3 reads CASAQAWGYTEGDTGELFF. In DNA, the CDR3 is TGTGCCAGCGCTCAGGCGTGGGGCTATACAGAAGGAGACACCGGGGAGCTGTTTTTT. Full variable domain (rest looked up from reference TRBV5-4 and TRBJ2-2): ETGVTQSPTHLIKTRGQQVTLRCSSQSGHNTVSWYQQALGQGPQFIFQYYREEENGRGNFPPRFSGLQFPNYSSELNVNALELDDSALYLCASAQAWGYTEGDTGELFFGEGSRLTVL.

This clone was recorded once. In DNA form, the CDR3 reads TGTGCCTGCCCGGGACCCCTGGAGACCCAGTACTTC. It is translated as CACPGPLETQYF. This chain joins TRBV30 and TRBJ2-5, with D perhaps assigned TRBD1 or TRBD2 (5 bases each). Germline values: CDR1 GTSNPN, CDR2 SVGIG (reference sequence). The CDR3 is 12 residues long. Trimming pared 6 bases from V and 5 bases from J, leaving 13 bases between.

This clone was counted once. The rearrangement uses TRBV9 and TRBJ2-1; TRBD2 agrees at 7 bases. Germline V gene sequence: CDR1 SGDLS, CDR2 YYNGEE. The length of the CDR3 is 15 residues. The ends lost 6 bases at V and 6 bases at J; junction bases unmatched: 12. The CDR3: CASNILGGRGNEQFF. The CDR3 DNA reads TGTGCCAGCAATATTCTGGGCGGGAGAGGCAATGAGCAGTTCTTC.

CDR3 DNA: TGTGCCAGCAGCATCGCTTCCAAGTACGAGCAGTACTTC. This translates into CASSIASKYEQYF. The rearrangement uses TRBV27 and TRBJ2-7; D is unclear. CDR1 is MNHEY and CDR2 is SMNVEV in the germline V gene (reference sequence). V lost 6 bases and J 4 bases, leaving 13 bases between the germline ends. The CDR3 runs 13 residues.